This passage covers 14 T cell receptor beta chains from one sample sequenced in a study of early T cells in non-severe SARS-CoV-2 infection. TCRdb re-called the 5' RACE reads through MiXCR, storing one row per CDR3 protein. The sample lists tens of thousands of distinct CDR3 sequences, about 14% occurring once. Material: whole blood. All receptors come from an adult who was a healthcare worker with PCR-confirmed SARS-CoV-2 infection or an uninfected control (not recorded which).

This clonotype was recorded many times. The chain employs TRBV7-8 and TRBJ1-3, with D hard to call. V lost 1 base and J lost 2, with 6 bases in between. The CDR3 is 14 residues long. Germline V CDR1 and CDR2: SGHVS, FQNEAQ. The CDR3 protein is CASSLGPAGNTIYF. Here the CDR3 DNA reads TGTGCCAGCAGCTTAGGGCCGGCTGGAAACACCATATATTTT. Drawing the rest from reference TRBV7-8 and TRBJ1-3, the complete variable domain is GAGVSQSPRYKVAKRGQDVALRCDPISGHVSLFWYQQALGQGPEFLTYFQNEAQLDKSGLPSDRFFAERPEGSVSTLKIQRTQQEDSAVYLCASSLGPAGNTIYFGEGSWLTVV.

V and J are TRBV7-2 and TRBJ1-4; D remains unclear. Germline values: CDR1 SGHTA, CDR2 FQGNSA. CDR3 length: 15 residues. The V gene lost 1 base and the J gene lost 8 bases, with 14 bases spanning the gap. The CDR3 coding sequence is TGTGCCAGCAGCTTAGTCGGGATAACGCGCGAAAAACTGTTTTTT. Its protein product is CASSLVGITREKLFF.

This rearrangement joins TRBV4-1 to TRBJ2-3; D not resolved. CDR3 length: 14 amino acids. V was pared by 1 base and J by 6 bases, with 11 bases between. Germline V CDR1 and CDR2: MGHRA, YSYEKL. The CDR3 nucleotides read TGCGCCAGCAGCCAAGGGAGAGTCAGGGATACGCAGTATTTT. It translates to CASSQGRVRDTQYF.

The rearrangement joins TRBV19 to TRBJ2-2, with D maybe TRBD1 (5 bases). V was pared by 7 bases and J by 0 bases, with 9 bases between. The germline gives CDR1 LNHDA, CDR2 SQIVND (reference sequence). The CDR3 is 14 amino acids. The CDR3 loop is CASNRKANTGELFF. Written as DNA, the CDR3 is TGTGCCAGTAACAGGAAAGCGAACACCGGGGAGCTGTTTTTT.

This clonotype was recorded at least ten times. The genes are TRBV28 and TRBJ2-7; D is unclear. The CDR3 sequence is 14 residues long. The germline V and J ends were trimmed by 6 bases and 4 bases, with 16 bases remaining between them. Germline lookup yields CDR1 MDHEN and CDR2 SYDVKM. The CDR3 DNA follows: TGTGCCAGCAGACCGGAGCCCCAGAGGTACGAGCAGTACTTC. Translated: CASRPEPQRYEQYF.

The chain uses TRBV7-3 and TRBJ1-1; maybe TRBD1 (5 bases). Between the trimmed V and J ends, which lost 3 bases and 1 base, there was a span of 6 bases. Germline V gene sequence: CDR1 SGHTA, CDR2 FQGTGA. The CDR3 is made up of 13 amino acids. The chain's CDR3 is CASSFQGNTEAFF. Written as DNA, the CDR3 is TGTGCCAGCAGCTTCCAGGGGAACACTGAAGCTTTCTTT.

This clonotype was recorded a few times. The chain recombines TRBV29-1 with TRBJ2-7; possible D gene TRBD1, 5 bases. This CDR3 comprises 14 residues. Per the germline V gene, CDR1 is SQVTM and CDR2 is ANQGSEA. With 3 bases removed from V and 0 bases from J, the gap between germline ends came to 12 bases. CDR3 sequence: CSVDQQGSSYEQYF. CDR3 sequence (DNA): TGCAGCGTTGACCAGCAGGGTAGCTCCTACGAGCAGTACTTC.

This clonotype was found many times. The chain links TRBV19 to TRBJ2-1; 10 bases line up with TRBD2. Losses at the gene ends were 3 bases for V and 8 bases for J; bases not matched to a gene: 13. The length of the CDR3 is 17 residues. Germline V lookup: CDR1 LNHDA, CDR2 SQIVND (reference sequence). The CDR3 DNA is TGTGCCAGTAGTATCCCTAGCGGGGGACCCCCACGCGATGAGCAGTTCTTC. Translating gives CASSIPSGGPPRDEQFF.

This clonotype was seen ten or more times. The V call is TRBV29-1, the J call TRBJ2-1; D possibly corresponds to TRBD2 (6 bases). Trimming shortened V by 3 bases and J by 3 bases, and 6 bases separated the two germline ends. Germline V gene sequence: CDR1 SQVTM, CDR2 ANQGSEA. This CDR3 is built from 12 residues. CDR3 coding DNA: TGCAGCGTTGAGACTAGCTACAATGAGCAGTTCTTC. Protein product: CSVETSYNEQFF.

This clonotype was detected ten times or more. The CDR3 sequence is CASSLDGPYEQYF. The CDR3, as DNA: TGTGCCAGCAGTTTAGACGGTCCCTACGAGCAGTACTTC. V gene TRBV28 combines with J gene TRBJ2-7; D remains ambiguous. The CDR3 loop spans 13 amino acids. The V and J ends lost 2 bases and 2 bases respectively, with 7 bases between them. CDR1 and CDR2 from the germline V gene are MDHEN and SYDVKM.

This clonotype was seen at least ten times. This chain connects TRBV20-1 to TRBJ2-7; tentative D call: TRBD2 (6 bases). Deletions cut 4 bases from V and 2 bases from J, with 15 bases between. The length of the CDR3 is 14 residues. The germline V gene encodes CDR1 DFQATT and CDR2 SNEGSKA (reference sequence). The CDR3 sequence is CSAKGGTGTYEQYF. Here the CDR3 DNA reads TGCAGTGCTAAAGGCGGGACGGGGACCTACGAGCAGTACTTC.

This clonotype was seen repeatedly, ten times or more. The rearrangement uses TRBV19 and TRBJ1-5; 9 bases match TRBD1. The CDR3 has 16 residues. The germline V gene encodes CDR1 LNHDA and CDR2 SQIVND (reference sequence). V lost 5 bases, J lost 7 bases, and 12 bases stayed unmatched. DNA for the CDR3: TGTGCCAGTAGTCCAACGGGACAGGGAATCTACCAGCCCCAGCATTTT. Translation: CASSPTGQGIYQPQHF.

The chain recombines TRBV6-6 with TRBJ1-2; TRBD1 is a possible D gene (5 bases). V was pared by 4 bases and J by 4 bases, with 10 bases between. The CDR3 covers 13 residues. Per germline, CDR1 MNHNY and CDR2 SVGAGI (reference sequence). The CDR3 is CASSSREPYGYTF. In DNA form, the CDR3 reads TGTGCCAGCAGTTCCAGGGAACCCTATGGCTACACCTTC.

In this sample, this clonotype turned up a few times. The rearrangement joins TRBV13 to TRBJ2-3, with D unresolved. CDR3 size: 13 residues. Germline CDR1 PRHDT, CDR2 FYEKMQ (reference sequence). V was clipped by 6 bases and J by 0 bases, with 7 bases between them. The CDR3 DNA sequence: TGTGCCAGCAGAGAAGGAAGCACAGATACGCAGTATTTT. This sequence encodes CASREGSTDTQYF.